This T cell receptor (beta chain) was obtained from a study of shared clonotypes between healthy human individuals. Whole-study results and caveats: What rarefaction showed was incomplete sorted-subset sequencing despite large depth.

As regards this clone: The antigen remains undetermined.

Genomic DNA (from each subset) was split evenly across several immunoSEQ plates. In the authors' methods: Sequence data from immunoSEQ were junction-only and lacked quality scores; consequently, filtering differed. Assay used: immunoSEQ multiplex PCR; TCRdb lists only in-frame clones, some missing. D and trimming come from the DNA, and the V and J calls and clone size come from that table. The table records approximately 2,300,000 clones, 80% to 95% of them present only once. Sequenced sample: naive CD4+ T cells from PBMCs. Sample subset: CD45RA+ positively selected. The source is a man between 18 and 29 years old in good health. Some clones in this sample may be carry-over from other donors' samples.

Written as DNA, the CDR3 is TGTGCCAGCAGTTATCCGCCACAGGATGAGCAGTTCTTC. Translation: CASSYPPQDEQFF. The V call is TRBV6-5, the J call TRBJ2-1, with D tentatively TRBD1 (5 bases). V lost 3 bases and J 8 bases, leaving 11 bases between the germline ends. The length of the CDR3 is 13 residues. The germline V gene has CDR1 MNHEY and CDR2 SVGAGI.